The 31 T cell receptor beta chains given below trace back to one sample, sequenced in a study of T cells in Graves' hyperthyroidism and ophthalmopathy (dated by TCRdb to the late 2010s). Receptor libraries were prepared by multiplex PCR. Sequencing used an Illumina HiSeq 2000. The TCR beta CDR3 regions were amplified from RNA transcripts. A first-round RT-PCR of the TCR CDR3 used the HTBI primer set with the Qiagen OneStep RT-PCR kit. TCRdb reprocessed the public reads (quality trimming at Q25 with fastp, clone calling with MiXCR) and kept in-frame beta chains. Each entry is one CDR3 protein sequence, shown with its most common DNA and genes. A total of fewer than 600,000 distinct CDR3 sequences appear in this sample, approximately 14% of them only once. The ten largest clones capture about 14% of the sample. Sequencing was carried out using blood. The receptors here all came from a woman between 35 and 50 years old with Graves' hyperthyroidism.

This clonotype has ten or more counts. The chain uses TRBV10-1 and TRBJ2-7, with TRBD1 as a possible D gene (6 bases). Germline assignment: CDR1 WNHNN and CDR2 SYGVQD (reference sequence). The CDR3 runs to 14 residues. V dropped 2 bases and J dropped 0 bases, with 8 bases sitting between them. The CDR3: CASSEGGSSYEQYF. The CDR3 DNA is TGCGCCAGCAGTGAGGGGGGCAGCTCCTACGAGCAGTACTTC.

Ten or more counts support this clonotype. The V gene is TRBV7-2, the J gene TRBJ1-1; D unclear. V was shortened by 1 base and J by 0 bases, with 9 bases between the two germline ends. Germline V gene sequence: CDR1 SGHTA, CDR2 FQGNSA. The CDR3 sequence is 15 residues long. CDR3 coding DNA: TGTGCCAGCAGCTTAGGGGTGATTATGAACACTGAAGCTTTCTTT. Protein: CASSLGVIMNTEAFF.

This clonotype was seen repeatedly, ten times or more. The chain combines TRBV28 with TRBJ2-3, with unresolved D. Trimming left V 6 bases short and J 3 bases short, with 13 bases between. The CDR3 consists of 14 residues. CDR1 is MDHEN, CDR2 SYDVKM, per germline. CDR3 in DNA: TGTGCCAGCAGATTCGACGTGGGGACAGATACGCAGTATTTT. This translates into CASRFDVGTDTQYF. The full variable domain, rest sourced from reference TRBV28 and TRBJ2-3, is DVKVTQSSRYLVKRTGEKVFLECVQDMDHENMFWYRQDPGLGLRLIYFSYDVKMKEKGDIPEGYSVSREKKERFSLILESASTNQTSMYLCASRFDVGTDTQYFGPGTRLTVL.

This clonotype was detected many times. The chain recombines TRBV15 with TRBJ2-7; TRBD1 aligns across 8 bases. Trimming at V came to 1 base and at J to 2 bases, leaving 7 bases not matched to a gene. The germline V gene has CDR1 LNHNV and CDR2 YYDKDF (reference sequence). The CDR3 runs to 16 residues. In nucleotides, the CDR3 is TGTGCCACCAGCAGAGTAGTACAGGGGGGAACCTACGAGCAGTACTTC. It is translated as CATSRVVQGGTYEQYF.

This clonotype was detected a few times. The rearrangement links TRBV7-9 to TRBJ2-1; 7 bases are a match to TRBD2. The CDR3 consists of 16 residues. The V gene end was trimmed by 5 bases and the J gene end by 9 bases; junction bases not matched to a gene: 16. Germline V gene data show CDR1 as SEHNR and CDR2 as FQNEAQ (reference sequence). As DNA, the CDR3 is TGTGCCAGCAGCCCCCCGTCGGCGGGAGATAGTGTTGAGCAGTTCTTC. It translates to CASSPPSAGDSVEQFF.

This clonotype was picked up many times. This chain links TRBV20-1 with TRBJ2-1; 10 nucleotides align to TRBD2. Germline CDR1 and CDR2: DFQATT and SNEGSKA (reference sequence). The CDR3 spans 14 residues. V was pared by 5 bases and J by 5 bases, with 6 bases of the junction left unmatched. CDR3: CSASSGSWDNEQFF. In DNA form, the CDR3 reads TGCAGTGCTTCTAGCGGGAGTTGGGACAATGAGCAGTTCTTC.

Ten or more counts support this clonotype. This chain links TRBV29-1 with TRBJ2-7; D is possibly TRBD1 or TRBD2 (5 bases each). Trimming left V 7 bases short and J 2 bases short, with 12 bases between. Looked up from germline, CDR1 is SQVTM and CDR2 is ANQGSEA. The length of the CDR3 is 12 residues. CDR3 sequence (DNA): TGCAGCGCCGCCCCGGGGCCCTACGAGCAGTACTTC. This translates into CSAAPGPYEQYF.

There are many counts of this clonotype. The J gene is TRBJ2-5, the V gene TRBV7-2; 8 nucleotides match TRBD2. The germline CDR1 and CDR2 sequences are SGHTA and FQGNSA. V was pared by 1 base and J by 4 bases, with 5 bases of the junction left unmatched. This CDR3 region has 15 residues. CDR3 nucleotide sequence: TGTGCCAGCAGCTTAGTGGGACTAGGCGGAGAGACCCAGTACTTC. This encodes CASSLVGLGGETQYF.

Details on this clonotype: A junction boundary mismatches the germline segment, possibly from a read error. This rearrangement joins TRBV19 to TRBJ2-7; D ambiguous. Per the germline V gene, CDR1 is LNHDA and CDR2 is SQIVND (reference sequence). This CDR3 has 11 amino acids. The CDR3 loop reads CASSIGYERYF. The CDR3, as DNA: TGTGCCAGTAGTATTGGATACGAGCGGTACTTC. The whole variable domain, filled in from reference TRBV19 and TRBJ2-7, reads DGGITQSPKYLFRKEGQNVTLSCEQNLNHDAMYWYRQDPGQGLRLIYYSQIVNDFQKGDIAEGYSVSREKKESFPLTVTSAQKNPTAFYLCASSIGYERYFGPGTRLTVT.

This clonotype came up many times. The V call is TRBV6-1, the J call TRBJ1-1; 7 bases fit TRBD1. Germline V gene data show CDR1 as MNHNS and CDR2 as SASEGT. The CDR3 is 13 residues long. The J segment lost 4 bases and the V segment lost 5 bases, leaving 4 bases of the junction unmatched. The DNA of the CDR3 is TGTGCCAGCAGTAAGGACAGGTTCACTGAAGCTTTCTTT. Amino acids: CASSKDRFTEAFF.

Remarks on this clonotype: A single base separates this from a much larger clone, so it may be a read error. The chain couples TRBV6-1 to TRBJ2-1; TRBD1 aligns across 7 bases. Germline values: CDR1 MNHNS, CDR2 SASEGT. The ends lost 2 bases at V and 10 bases at J; junction bases unmatched: 17. This CDR3 spans 17 amino acids. The CDR3: CASSERSGGQAVNEQFF. DNA of the CDR3: TGTGCCAGCAGTGAACGTTCCGGAGGACAGGCGGTCAACGAGCAGTTCTTC.

This clonotype was found many times. V usage is TRBV29-1 and J usage is TRBJ2-2; 8 bases agree with TRBD1. CDR1 SQVTM and CDR2 ANQGSEA come from the germline V gene. The length of the CDR3 is 14 residues. J gave up 0 bases and V 3 bases, and 0 bases lay outside the gene matches. CDR3 nucleotide sequence: TGCAGCGTTGAGGACAGGGCGAACACCGGGGAGCTGTTTTTT. This gives the protein CSVEDRANTGELFF.

This clonotype was detected a few times. The genes are TRBV5-6 and TRBJ2-2; D not resolved. With 0 bases removed from V and 0 bases from J, the gap between germline ends came to 9 bases. The CDR3 has 16 amino acids. Per the germline V gene, CDR1 is SGHDT and CDR2 is YYEEEE. CDR3 region: CASSLVSTANTGELFF. CDR3 sequence (DNA): TGTGCCAGCAGCTTGGTTTCAACCGCGAACACCGGGGAGCTGTTTTTT.

There are a few counts of this clonotype. This chain connects TRBV7-2 to TRBJ2-1; 12 bases fit TRBD2. This CDR3 is 13 amino acids long. Looked up from germline, CDR1 is SGHTA and CDR2 is FQGNSA. The ends lost 8 bases at V and 7 bases at J; junction bases unmatched: 3. Written as DNA, the CDR3 is TGTGCCAGCCGGACTAGCGGGAAAAATGAGCAGTTCTTC. Translating gives CASRTSGKNEQFF.

This chain joins TRBV11-2 and TRBJ2-4; 9 bases match TRBD1. CDR3 length: 13 residues. CDR1 is SGHAT and CDR2 is FQNNGV in the germline V gene. V shed 5 bases and J 8 bases; nucleotides not matched to a gene: 4. The CDR3 sequence is CASSGTGTDIQYF. The CDR3 bases are TGTGCCAGCAGCGGGACAGGGACAGACATTCAGTACTTC.

This rearrangement joins TRBV5-6 to TRBJ2-7; a possible D gene is TRBD1 (6 bases). The V and J ends lost 0 bases and 3 bases respectively, with 10 bases between them. Germline assignment: CDR1 SGHDT and CDR2 YYEEEE. CDR3 size: 14 residues. The CDR3 nucleotides are TGTGCCAGCAGCTTGGTACAGGGCGACTACGAGCAGTACTTC. Translation: CASSLVQGDYEQYF. The entire variable domain, with the rest obtained from reference TRBV5-6 and TRBJ2-7, is as follows: DAGVTQSPTHLIKTRGQQVTLRCSPKSGHDTVSWYQQALGQGPQFIFQYYEEEERQRGNFPDRFSGHQFPNYSSELNVNALLLGDSALYLCASSLVQGDYEQYFGPGTRLTVT.

This chain links TRBV20-1 with TRBJ1-3; no clear D. Trimming stripped 0 bases from V and 0 bases from J, with 9 bases between. This CDR3 is 15 amino acids long. CDR1 and CDR2 (germline): DFQATT, SNEGSKA (reference sequence). The CDR3 bases are TGCAGTGCTAGAGAGGGCATCTACTCTGGAAACACCATATATTTT. It encodes CSAREGIYSGNTIYF.

This clonotype has a count of ten or more. The chain is built from TRBV3-1 and TRBJ1-5; D possibly corresponds to TRBD1 (5 bases). The CDR3 contains 14 residues. The V gene's germline CDR1 is LGHDT and CDR2 YNNKEL (reference sequence). The ends were cut back, 3 bases at V and 5 bases at J, with 11 bases in the middle. The CDR3 is CASSHGTEYQPQHF. CDR3 sequence (DNA): TGTGCCAGCAGCCACGGGACGGAGTATCAGCCCCAGCATTTT. Based on the CDR3 plus reference TRBV3-1 and TRBJ1-5, the full variable domain is DTAVSQTPKYLVTQMGNDKSIKCEQNLGHDTMYWYKQDSKKFLKIMFSYNNKELIINETVPNRFSPKSPDKAHLNLHINSLELGDSAVYFCASSHGTEYQPQHFGDGTRLSIL.

This clonotype was seen repeatedly, ten times or more. This chain uses TRBV5-1 with TRBJ2-7, with 8 bases identical to TRBD1. This CDR3 has 15 residues. J was trimmed by 4 bases and V by 1 base; bases with no gene match: 7. From germline, CDR1 is SGHRS and CDR2 YFSETQ. The CDR3, as DNA: TGCGCCAGCAGCTTGCCCCCGACAGGGGCGTACGAGCAGTACTTC. Translated: CASSLPPTGAYEQYF.

On this clonotype: A clone one base away is much larger, so this may be a read error. V gene TRBV7-9 combines with J gene TRBJ2-1, with TRBD2 matching over 9 bases. The tail of the sequence fits TRBJ2-7 better, so the J call may be wrong. CDR1 is SEHNR and CDR2 is FQNEAQ in the germline V gene (reference sequence). The CDR3 has 14 residues. The CDR3 DNA reads as TGTGCCAGCAGTAGCGGGGGAACGGGGAATGAGCAGTACTTC. Translated, it gives CASSSGGTGNEQYF.

This clonotype occurred a few times. This sequence joins TRBV7-9 and TRBJ2-7, with D possibly being TRBD1 (5 bases). Trimming stripped 1 base from V and 1 base from J, with 17 bases between. Germline CDR1 and CDR2: SEHNR and FQNEAQ (reference sequence). The CDR3 loop spans 17 amino acids. The CDR3 nucleotides are TGTGCCAGCAGCTTAGAAAGGGGAATGTACTTGTCCTACGAGCAGTACTTC. Protein sequence: CASSLERGMYLSYEQYF.

This clonotype was picked up many times. V usage is TRBV30 and J usage is TRBJ1-1; D unresolved. Germline CDR1 and CDR2: GTSNPN and SVGIG (reference sequence). Between the trimmed V and J ends, which lost 3 bases and 1 base, there was a span of 9 bases. CDR3 length equals 13 residues. The CDR3 coding sequence is TGTGCCTGGAGCGTACTGGGGAACACTGAAGCTTTCTTT. Translating it yields CAWSVLGNTEAFF.

Only a few counts were recorded for this clonotype. The chain has TRBV10-3 and TRBJ1-6; TRBD1 matches 9 bases. CDR1 is ENHRY, CDR2 SYGVKD, per germline. This CDR3 is 16 amino acids long. V lost 4 bases, J lost 7 bases, and 8 bases stayed unmatched. CDR3 amino acids: CAISGDPGQGNSPLHF. In DNA, the CDR3 is TGTGCCATCAGTGGCGATCCGGGACAGGGCAATTCACCCCTCCACTTT.

At least ten counts were recorded for this clonotype. The CDR3, as DNA: TGTGCCAGCACCCCCGCCCCTGGGGGCGAGCAGTACTTC. This encodes CASTPAPGGEQYF. The chain joins TRBV11-2 to TRBJ2-7; D is tentatively TRBD1 or TRBD2 (5 bases each). The CDR3 extends over 13 amino acids. Germline V gives CDR1 SGHAT, CDR2 FQNNGV. Between the trimmed V and J ends, which lost 7 bases and 6 bases, there was a span of 16 bases.

The chain is built from TRBV7-9 and TRBJ2-5; 9 bases match TRBD2. Germline lookup yields CDR1 SEHNR and CDR2 FQNEAQ (reference sequence). This CDR3 is built from 18 residues. The junction had 18 bases not matched to a gene; V was cut back by 5 bases and J by 5 bases. In DNA, the CDR3 is TGTGCCAGCAGCCAGAATATTTATGGGACTAGCAATCGGGAGACCCAGTACTTC. Protein: CASSQNIYGTSNRETQYF.

This clonotype was counted at least ten times. This chain uses TRBV2 with TRBJ2-3; D perhaps matches TRBD2 (6 bases). The CDR3 length is 14 residues. The germline V and J ends were trimmed by 2 bases and 4 bases, with 10 bases remaining between them. Germline CDR1 reads SNHLY; CDR2 reads FYNNEI. CDR3: CASSELGGSDTQYF. CDR3 DNA sequence: TGTGCCAGCAGTGAACTGGGGGGTTCAGATACGCAGTATTTT.

This clonotype has just one count. The chain joins TRBV5-1 to TRBJ1-2; D possibly corresponds to TRBD1 (5 bases). Germline CDR1 SGHRS, CDR2 YFSETQ. The germline V and J ends were trimmed by 1 base and 7 bases, with 20 bases remaining between them. The CDR3 extends over 16 amino acids. The CDR3 is CASSLRGEAPPGGYTF. Here the CDR3 DNA reads TGCGCCAGCAGCTTGAGGGGTGAGGCACCACCGGGTGGCTACACCTTC.

This clonotype occurred many times. The chain is built from TRBV7-9 and TRBJ2-1, with 8 bases matching TRBD2. The junction had 11 bases not matched to a gene; V was cut back by 5 bases and J by 5 bases. The V gene's germline CDR1 is SEHNR and CDR2 FQNEAQ (reference sequence). The CDR3 is 16 residues long. This chain's CDR3 is CASSRGGTRVHNEQFF. In nucleotides, the CDR3 is TGTGCCAGCAGCAGGGGCGGGACTAGGGTGCACAATGAGCAGTTCTTC.

There are many counts of this clonotype. The chain employs TRBV29-1 and TRBJ2-3; D is unclear. CDR3 size: 14 residues. V gave up 4 bases and J gave up 0 bases, with 11 bases separating them. The germline CDR1 and CDR2 sequences are SQVTM and ANQGSEA. DNA of the CDR3: TGCAGCGTTGTTTCGGTAGATAGCACAGATACGCAGTATTTT. The encoded protein is CSVVSVDSTDTQYF.

J is TRBJ2-5 and V is TRBV18; 8 bases match TRBD1. CDR3 length: 14 amino acids. Germline loops: CDR1 KGHSH, CDR2 LQKENI. V lost 0 bases to trimming and J lost 4 bases; unmatched junction nucleotides: 1. This CDR3 reads CASSPPTGGETQYF. Written as DNA, the CDR3 is TGTGCCAGCTCACCACCCACAGGGGGAGAGACCCAGTACTTC.

Regarding this clonotype: A much larger clone lies one base from this, so it may be a read error. J is TRBJ2-1 and V is TRBV6-1, with a tentative D call TRBD1 (6 bases). The CDR3 contains 11 residues. Germline V gene data show CDR1 as MNHNS and CDR2 as SASEGT. CDR3 coding DNA: TGTGCCAGCAGCAGGGGCAATAAGCAGTTCTTC. This gives the protein CASSRGNKQFF.